One and the same sample provided the 23 T cell receptor beta chains below, sequenced in a study of shared clonotypes between healthy human individuals. The method was immunoSEQ multiplex PCR; TCRdb's version includes in-frame clones alone and lacks a portion of them. The sample contains approximately 600,000 clones, 85% to 95% of which appear only once. CD45RO negativity and positive selection for CCR7 defined naive CD8 cells, a population that excluded terminally differentiated effector memory CD45RA+ cells. The sequenced sample was naive CD8+ T cells sorted from blood. Receptor source: a woman aged 30 to 39 in good health.

V and J are TRBV30 and TRBJ1-6; 8 bases are shared with TRBD1. With 7 bases clipped from V and 9 bases from J, the junction kept 14 bases outside the gene matches. The germline V gene has CDR1 GTSNPN and CDR2 SVGIG (reference sequence). This CDR3 is 15 amino acids long. CDR3 bases: TGTGCCTCCGGGACAGGATCAAAAATGGCTTCACCCCTCCACTTT. Protein product: CASGTGSKMASPLHF.

J is TRBJ2-5 and V is TRBV11-2, with 10 bases fitting TRBD2. The germline V gene encodes CDR1 SGHAT and CDR2 FQNNGV. After removal of 4 bases from V and 11 bases from J, the junction contained 10 bases not matched to a gene. This CDR3 is built from 14 residues. The CDR3 bases are TGTGCCAGCAGCTCCCTAGCGGGAGTTGAGGAGCAGTACTTC. Residues: CASSSLAGVEEQYF.

This clone was recorded once. V and J are TRBV14 and TRBJ2-6; D is unclear. Looked up from germline, CDR1 is SGHDN and CDR2 is FVKESK. Trimming cost V 0 bases and J 2 bases, with 11 bases left between them. CDR3 size: 17 residues. CDR3 coding DNA: TGTGCCAGCAGCCAAGATCAGTTGGGCGCTGGGGCCAACGTCCTGACTTTC. It encodes CASSQDQLGAGANVLTF.

In DNA, the CDR3 is TGCAGCGTTGGGAGGGTAGGCTACAATGAGCAGTTCTTC. As protein: CSVGRVGYNEQFF. V and J are TRBV29-1 and TRBJ2-1, with D possibly TRBD2 on 6 matching bases. Germline assignment: CDR1 SQVTM and CDR2 ANQGSEA. The CDR3 runs 13 residues. V was clipped by 4 bases and J by 3 bases, with 10 bases between them.

This sequence joins TRBV5-6 and TRBJ2-7, with D perhaps TRBD1 (6 bases). The germline gives CDR1 SGHDT, CDR2 YYEEEE. The CDR3 has 13 amino acids. Trimming shortened V by 7 bases and J by 0 bases, and 11 bases separated the two germline ends. The CDR3 is CASQGPSSYEQYF. CDR3 coding DNA: TGTGCCAGCCAGGGGCCCAGCTCCTACGAGCAGTACTTC.

The V gene is TRBV1, the J gene TRBJ1-2. TRBV1 is a pseudogene segment. The CDR3 is made up of 12 amino acids. The CDR3 region is CTSSQTGDGYTF. The CDR3, as DNA: TGCACCAGCAGCCAAACCGGCGATGGCTACACCTTC.

The V call is TRBV4-1, the J call TRBJ2-1; 13 nucleotides match TRBD2. Germline V gene data show CDR1 as MGHRA and CDR2 as YSYEKL. Unmatched junction bases numbered 7, after V lost 3 bases and J lost 8 bases. The CDR3 runs to 16 residues. CDR3 sequence reads: CASSHRGLAGVDEQFF. The CDR3 coding sequence is TGCGCCAGCAGCCATCGAGGACTAGCGGGAGTCGATGAGCAGTTCTTC.

The chain joins TRBV11-2 to TRBJ2-1, with D uncertain. From germline, CDR1 is SGHAT and CDR2 FQNNGV. The length of the CDR3 is 12 residues. V was cut by 1 base and J by 8 bases, with 6 bases left in between. CDR3 DNA sequence: TGTGCCAGCAGCTTAGTTGGCCATGAGCAGTTCTTC. It translates to CASSLVGHEQFF.

The chain links TRBV11-2 to TRBJ2-7; 13 bases agree with TRBD2. The V gene end was trimmed by 6 bases and the J gene end by 2 bases; junction bases not matched to a gene: 4. Germline V gene data show CDR1 as SGHAT and CDR2 as FQNNGV. This CDR3 spans 15 amino acids. This CDR3 reads CASRRGTSGAYEQYF. Written as DNA, the CDR3 is TGTGCCAGCAGACGCGGGACTAGCGGGGCCTACGAGCAGTACTTC. Based on the CDR3 plus reference TRBV11-2 and TRBJ2-7, the full variable domain is EAGVAQSPRYKIIEKRQSVAFWCNPISGHATLYWYQQILGQGPKLLIQFQNNGVVDDSQLPKDRFSAERLKGVDSTLKIQPAKLEDSAVYLCASRRGTSGAYEQYFGPGTRLTVT.

The chain is built from TRBV7-8 and TRBJ1-5; no definite D call. Trimming removed 5 bases at V and 3 bases at J, with 8 bases between. Germline values: CDR1 SGHVS, CDR2 FQNEAQ. This CDR3 contains 13 residues. The CDR3 region is CASSPSYNQPQHF. CDR3 DNA: TGTGCCAGCAGCCCTTCTTACAATCAGCCCCAGCATTTT.

About this clone itself: Within the sample, other DNA sequences also encode this same CDR3. The rearrangement links TRBV29-1 to TRBJ2-7; D assignment may be TRBD1 or TRBD2 (5 bases each). CDR3 length: 13 residues. Germline CDR1 reads SQVTM; CDR2 reads ANQGSEA. Trimming removed 3 bases at V and 4 bases at J, with 13 bases between. The CDR3 region is CSVEGRRGYEQYF. The DNA of the CDR3 is TGCAGCGTTGAGGGGCGGAGAGGGTACGAGCAGTACTTC.

V is TRBV7-6 and J is TRBJ1-4; possibly TRBD1 for D (6 bases). Germline CDR1 reads SGHVS; CDR2 reads FNYEAQ. The CDR3 spans 15 residues. The germline V and J ends were trimmed by 4 bases and 8 bases, with 17 bases remaining between them. For the CDR3, the DNA is TGTGCCAGCAGCTCCGAGGACAGCCGGATCGAAAAACTGTTTTTT. Translated, it gives CASSSEDSRIEKLFF.

This clone was detected only once. The CDR3 DNA sequence: TGTGCCAGTAGCACGGGGAGTTATAGCAATCAGCCCCAGCATTTT. It codes for CASSTGSYSNQPQHF. The rearrangement uses TRBV19 and TRBJ1-5; the D is unclear. This CDR3 has 15 residues. The ends were cut back, 6 bases at V and 0 bases at J, with 12 bases in the middle. Looked up from germline, CDR1 is LNHDA and CDR2 is SQIVND (reference sequence).

The chain recombines TRBV6-5 with TRBJ1-1; no clear D gene. CDR1 and CDR2 (germline): MNHEY, SVGAGI. The length of the CDR3 is 13 residues. The germline V and J ends were trimmed by 4 bases and 4 bases, with 10 bases remaining between them. CDR3 in amino acids: CASSSLGITEAFF. The DNA of the CDR3 is TGTGCCAGCAGTTCTCTAGGGATCACTGAAGCTTTCTTT.

The chain joins TRBV6-5 to TRBJ2-1; no definite D call. The CDR3 consists of 15 residues. Looked up from germline, CDR1 is MNHEY and CDR2 is SVGAGI. V was shortened by 5 bases and J by 0 bases, with 11 bases between the two germline ends. The CDR3 loop reads CASSTQPSSYNEQFF. CDR3 nucleotides: TGTGCCAGCAGTACTCAGCCCAGCTCCTACAATGAGCAGTTCTTC.

The chain carries TRBV6-5 and TRBJ2-7; 12 bases fit TRBD2. After removal of 6 bases from V and 4 bases from J, the junction contained 7 bases not matched to a gene. The CDR3 consists of 15 residues. Germline CDR1 reads MNHEY; CDR2 reads SVGAGI. CDR3 in amino acids: CASSNGLAGPYEQYF. The DNA for the CDR3 is TGTGCCAGCAGCAACGGACTAGCGGGGCCGTACGAGCAGTACTTC.

The chain has TRBV29-1 and TRBJ1-2; D is unclear. Trimming stripped 1 base from V and 6 bases from J, with 15 bases between. This CDR3 has 14 residues. CDR1 and CDR2 (germline): SQVTM, ANQGSEA. The CDR3 DNA reads as TGCAGCGTTGAAGTCGAGCAGAACTGGGATGGCTACACCTTC. It codes for CSVEVEQNWDGYTF.

The chain combines TRBV5-6 with TRBJ1-1; D possibly corresponds to TRBD1 (6 bases). Germline-derived CDR1 and CDR2 are SGHDT and YYEEEE. V lost 0 bases and J lost 3, with 12 bases in between. The CDR3 has 15 amino acids. CDR3 residues: CASSLVWGAYTEAFF. CDR3 sequence (DNA): TGTGCCAGCAGCTTGGTCTGGGGGGCCTACACTGAAGCTTTCTTT.

This chain links TRBV5-4 with TRBJ2-1, with D possibly TRBD2 on 5 matching bases. V was cut by 4 bases and J by 10 bases, with 9 bases left in between. From germline, CDR1 is SGHNT and CDR2 YYREEE (reference sequence). The CDR3 extends over 11 amino acids. Here the CDR3 DNA reads TGTGCCAGCAGCACGGACTCAGAGCAGTTCTTC. Protein product: CASSTDSEQFF.

This chain joins TRBV4-1 and TRBJ2-7; 9 positions match TRBD2. The V gene's germline CDR1 is MGHRA and CDR2 YSYEKL. V dropped 4 bases and J dropped 1; count of bases not matched to a gene: 8. There are 16 residues in the CDR3. CDR3 sequence: CASSPWGAGGSYEQYF. DNA for the CDR3: TGCGCCAGCAGCCCCTGGGGAGCGGGAGGTTCCTACGAGCAGTACTTC.

The CDR3 here is CSAPWGPEQFF. CDR3 in DNA: TGCAGTGCTCCGTGGGGCCCTGAGCAGTTCTTC. The V gene is TRBV20-1, the J gene TRBJ2-1, with a tentative D call TRBD1 (5 bases). This CDR3 comprises 11 residues. V was shortened by 5 bases and J by 9 bases, with 11 bases between the two germline ends. Germline V gene lookup returns CDR1 DFQATT and CDR2 SNEGSKA (reference sequence).

The CDR3 reads CASSIDLEAGGHEQYF. The CDR3 nucleotides are TGTGCCAGTAGTATAGATCTAGAAGCGGGAGGCCACGAGCAGTACTTC. This chain uses TRBV19 with TRBJ2-7; 9 bases map to TRBD2. V was clipped by 0 bases and J by 5 bases; unmatched bases: 8. This CDR3 is 16 amino acids long. The germline gives CDR1 LNHDA, CDR2 SQIVND (reference sequence). The complete variable domain, with remaining parts taken from reference TRBV19 and TRBJ2-7, reads DGGITQSPKYLFRKEGQNVTLSCEQNLNHDAMYWYRQDPGQGLRLIYYSQIVNDFQKGDIAEGYSVSREKKESFPLTVTSAQKNPTAFYLCASSIDLEAGGHEQYFGPGTRLTVT.

The CDR3 spells CSVEAPGSYTF. For the CDR3, the DNA is TGCAGCGTTGAAGCCCCTGGAAGCTACACCTTC. J is TRBJ1-2 and V is TRBV29-1; D remains unclear. V was trimmed by 1 base and J by 9 bases, leaving 9 bases between them. Germline V gene lookup returns CDR1 SQVTM and CDR2 ANQGSEA. There are 11 residues in the CDR3.